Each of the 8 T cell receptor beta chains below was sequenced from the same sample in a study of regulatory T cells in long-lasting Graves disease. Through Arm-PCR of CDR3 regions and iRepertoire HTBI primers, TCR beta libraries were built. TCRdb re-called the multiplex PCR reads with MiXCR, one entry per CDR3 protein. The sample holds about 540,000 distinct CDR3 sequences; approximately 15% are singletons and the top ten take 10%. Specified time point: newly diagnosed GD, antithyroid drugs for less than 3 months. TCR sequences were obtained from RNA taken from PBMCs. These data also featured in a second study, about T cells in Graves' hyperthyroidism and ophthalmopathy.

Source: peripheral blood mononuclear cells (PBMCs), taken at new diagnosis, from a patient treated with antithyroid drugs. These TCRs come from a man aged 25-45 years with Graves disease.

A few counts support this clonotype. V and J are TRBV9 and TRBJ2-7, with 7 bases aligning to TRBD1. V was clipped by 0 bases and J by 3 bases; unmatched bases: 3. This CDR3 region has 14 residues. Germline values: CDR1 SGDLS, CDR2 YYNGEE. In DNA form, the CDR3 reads TGTGCCAGCAGCGTAGTGGCAGGGGGCTACGAGCAGTACTTC. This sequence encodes CASSVVAGGYEQYF.

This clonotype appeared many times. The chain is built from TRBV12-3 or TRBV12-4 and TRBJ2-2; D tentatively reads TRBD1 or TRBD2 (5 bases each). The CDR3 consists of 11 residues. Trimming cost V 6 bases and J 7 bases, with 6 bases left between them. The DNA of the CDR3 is TGTGCCAGCAGGGGGGACGGGGAGCTGTTTTTT. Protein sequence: CASRGDGELFF.

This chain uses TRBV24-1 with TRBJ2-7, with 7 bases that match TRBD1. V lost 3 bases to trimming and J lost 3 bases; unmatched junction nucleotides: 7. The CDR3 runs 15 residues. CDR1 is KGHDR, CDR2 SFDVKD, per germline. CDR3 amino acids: CATSDPNRQGYEQYF. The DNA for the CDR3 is TGTGCCACCAGTGATCCTAACAGACAGGGCTACGAGCAGTACTTC.

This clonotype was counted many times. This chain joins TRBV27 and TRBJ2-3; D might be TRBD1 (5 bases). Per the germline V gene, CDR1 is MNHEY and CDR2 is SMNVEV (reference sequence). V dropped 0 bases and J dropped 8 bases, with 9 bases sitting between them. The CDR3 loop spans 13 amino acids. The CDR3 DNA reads TGTGCCAGCAGTTTATCGACTGACAGTACGCAGTATTTT. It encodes CASSLSTDSTQYF.

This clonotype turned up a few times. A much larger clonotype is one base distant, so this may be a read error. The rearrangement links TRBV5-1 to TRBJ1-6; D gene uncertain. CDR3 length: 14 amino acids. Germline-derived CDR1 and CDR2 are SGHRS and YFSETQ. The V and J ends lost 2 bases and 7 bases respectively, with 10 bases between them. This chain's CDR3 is CASSFNTENSPLHF. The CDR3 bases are TGCGCCAGCAGCTTCAACACCGAGAATTCACCCCTCCACTTT.

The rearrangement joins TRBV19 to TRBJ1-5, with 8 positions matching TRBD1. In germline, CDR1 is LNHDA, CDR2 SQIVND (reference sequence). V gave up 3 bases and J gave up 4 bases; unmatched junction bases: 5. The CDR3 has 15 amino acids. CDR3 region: CASSMGTGLNQPQHF. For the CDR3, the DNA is TGTGCCAGTAGTATGGGGACAGGCTTGAATCAGCCCCAGCATTTT.

The CDR3: CASSQGITETYEQYF. The CDR3 DNA sequence: TGTGCCAGCAGCCAAGGGATCACGGAGACGTACGAGCAGTACTTC. The V and J genes are TRBV3-1 and TRBJ2-7, with D unclear. V was clipped by 1 base and J by 4 bases, with 14 bases between them. Germline lookup yields CDR1 LGHDT and CDR2 YNNKEL (reference sequence). The CDR3 spans 15 residues.

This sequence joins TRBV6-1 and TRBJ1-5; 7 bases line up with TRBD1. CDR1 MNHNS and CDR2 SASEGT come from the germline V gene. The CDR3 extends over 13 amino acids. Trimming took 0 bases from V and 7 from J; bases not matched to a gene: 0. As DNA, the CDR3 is TGTGCCAGCAGTGAAGCGGGACAGCAGCCCCAGCATTTT. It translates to CASSEAGQQPQHF.